The 25 T cell receptor beta chains below come from one sample, sequenced in a study of shared clonotypes between healthy human individuals. Assay: immunoSEQ multiplex PCR; the TCRdb copy retains only in-frame clones and omits some. The data hold about 230,000 clones, with about 69% observed a single time. The sample comprised memory CD4+ T cells sorted from blood. The subset is: CD45RA-negative fraction. The receptors here all came from a man aged 25 to 40 in good health.

The rearrangement links TRBV6-8 to TRBJ2-3; D is tentatively TRBD1 or TRBD2 (5 bases each). CDR1 is MNHGY and CDR2 is SAAAGT in the germline V gene. The V and J ends lost 0 bases and 2 bases respectively, with 12 bases between them. The CDR3 is 16 amino acids. The CDR3 DNA follows: TGTGCCAGCAGTTACTCTGGGACGGTTATCACAGATACGCAGTATTTT. It codes for CASSYSGTVITDTQYF.

The chain joins TRBV5-1 to TRBJ2-3; D unresolved. CDR1 and CDR2 (germline): SGHRS, YFSETQ. V shed 7 bases and J shed 2 bases, with 17 bases lying between them. The CDR3 extends over 15 amino acids. The chain's CDR3 is CASGESPTNTDTQYF. CDR3 sequence (DNA): TGCGCCAGCGGAGAATCGCCCACAAACACAGATACGCAGTATTTT.

This sequence joins TRBV2 and TRBJ2-4, with a possible D match to TRBD1 (5 bases). V was pared by 5 bases and J by 5 bases, with 13 bases between. Per germline, CDR1 SNHLY and CDR2 FYNNEI. This CDR3 is built from 14 residues. CDR3 sequence: CASSRQGGENIQYF. For the CDR3, the DNA is TGTGCCAGCAGTCGCCAGGGTGGCGAAAACATTCAGTACTTC.

The chain is built from TRBV5-1 and TRBJ2-1; TRBD1 agrees at 9 bases. Trimming at V came to 4 bases and at J to 9 bases, leaving 11 bases not matched to a gene. CDR1 is SGHRS and CDR2 is YFSETQ in the germline V gene. This CDR3 comprises 15 residues. CDR3 amino acids: CASSRGDRVIGEQFF. The DNA of the CDR3 is TGCGCCAGCAGCCGGGGGGACAGGGTGATTGGTGAGCAGTTCTTC.

The V and J genes are TRBV29-1 and TRBJ2-3; TRBD2 agrees at 7 bases. The CDR3 sequence is 12 residues long. Per the germline V gene, CDR1 is SQVTM and CDR2 is ANQGSEA. Unmatched junction bases numbered 4, after V lost 8 bases and J lost 2 bases. The DNA for the CDR3 is TGCAGCCATCTAGCGGTCACAGATACGCAGTATTTT. Amino acids: CSHLAVTDTQYF.

The chain is built from TRBV9 and TRBJ2-7; D is perhaps TRBD2 (6 bases). V was clipped by 0 bases and J by 0 bases, with 10 bases between them. The CDR3 contains 15 residues. Per germline, CDR1 SGDLS and CDR2 YYNGEE. CDR3 nucleotide sequence: TGTGCCAGCAGCGTAGGGCCCGGGGGCTCCTACGAGCAGTACTTC. Translating it yields CASSVGPGGSYEQYF.

This sequence joins TRBV2 and TRBJ2-2; perhaps TRBD2 as D (5 bases). Trimming took off 6 bases at V and 6 bases at J, with 14 bases between the two ends. This CDR3 is built from 14 residues. Germline CDR1 and CDR2: SNHLY and FYNNEI. CDR3 residues: CASRGIGAAGELFF. DNA for the CDR3: TGTGCCAGCAGGGGGATCGGAGCGGCCGGGGAGCTGTTTTTT.

This clone has a handful of counts. The CDR3 region has the DNA TGTGCTAGTGGTAGATACAGGGGGTTAGGGGACACCGGGGAGCTGTTTTTT. It translates to CASGRYRGLGDTGELFF. The V call is TRBV12-5, the J call TRBJ2-2; 8 bases map to TRBD1. V lost 5 bases, J lost 3 bases, and 11 bases stayed unmatched. The germline V gene encodes CDR1 LGHNT and CDR2 FRNRAP. The CDR3 runs 17 residues.

This clone showed up just a few times. The chain couples TRBV11-2 to TRBJ2-1; 7 bases align to TRBD2. V was pared by 1 base and J by 8 bases, with 5 bases of the junction left unmatched. Looked up from germline, CDR1 is SGHAT and CDR2 is FQNNGV. The CDR3 covers 14 residues. CDR3 bases: TGTGCCAGCAGCTTAGTTGGGGGGGTTTATGAGCAGTTCTTC. Amino acid sequence: CASSLVGGVYEQFF.

The genes are TRBV10-3 and TRBJ1-1; D is ambiguous. The CDR3 extends over 13 amino acids. Germline V gene lookup returns CDR1 ENHRY and CDR2 SYGVKD. V lost 7 bases, J lost 0 bases, and 9 bases lay in between. The CDR3 DNA sequence: TGTGCCATCACCGGACGGCTGAACACTGAAGCTTTCTTT. Translating it yields CAITGRLNTEAFF.

This rearrangement joins TRBV5-1 to TRBJ2-1; 11 bases align to TRBD2. J gave up 0 bases and V 2 bases, and 4 bases lay outside the gene matches. The CDR3 runs to 17 residues. CDR1 is SGHRS and CDR2 is YFSETQ in the germline V gene. The CDR3 nucleotides are TGCGCCAGCAGCTTCTTACTAGCGGGAGACTCCTACAATGAGCAGTTCTTC. This sequence encodes CASSFLLAGDSYNEQFF.

The chain is built from TRBV28 and TRBJ1-2; 7 nucleotides line up with TRBD1. After removal of 6 bases from V and 4 bases from J, the junction contained 5 bases not matched to a gene. This CDR3 is 13 amino acids long. CDR1 and CDR2 from the germline V gene are MDHEN and SYDVKM. The DNA of the CDR3 is TGTGCCAGCAGGACAGGGTTCTTCTATGGCTACACCTTC. It yields the protein CASRTGFFYGYTF.

This chain connects TRBV6-4 to TRBJ2-1; D might be TRBD2 (6 bases). Trimming stripped 2 bases from V and 4 bases from J, with 15 bases between. The CDR3 loop spans 16 amino acids. The V gene's germline CDR1 is MRHNA and CDR2 SNTAGT. The CDR3: CASSDRPGELYNEQFF. CDR3 DNA: TGTGCCAGCAGTGACCGTCCGGGGGAATTATACAATGAGCAGTTCTTC.

V is TRBV2 and J is TRBJ2-1, with 8 nucleotides matching TRBD2. Germline CDR1 and CDR2: SNHLY and FYNNEI. J was trimmed by 9 bases and V by 1 base; bases with no gene match: 5. CDR3 length: 14 residues. The CDR3 DNA sequence: TGTGCCAGCAGTGAAGTGACTAGCGAGCGTGAGCAGTTCTTC. It specifies CASSEVTSEREQFF.

This clone was counted only a few times. Other DNA sequences in the same sample also yield this CDR3. The chain employs TRBV18 and TRBJ2-1, with D possibly being TRBD2 (6 bases). The CDR3 extends over 15 amino acids. Trimming took off 3 bases at V and 0 bases at J, with 9 bases between the two ends. Germline values: CDR1 KGHSH, CDR2 LQKENI. The CDR3 sequence: CASSPRGSSYNEQFF. The CDR3 nucleotides are TGTGCCAGCTCACCGCGGGGAAGCTCCTACAATGAGCAGTTCTTC.

CDR3: CASRRVLAGGNSYEQYF. CDR3 nucleotides: TGTGCCAGCAGACGTGTGCTAGCGGGAGGCAATTCCTACGAGCAGTACTTC. This chain uses TRBV7-9 with TRBJ2-7, with 11 bases matching TRBD2. The CDR3 sequence is 17 residues long. V lost 6 bases and J lost 1; bases outside the gene matches: 11. CDR1 is SEHNR, CDR2 FQNEAQ, per germline (reference sequence).

The chain links TRBV2 to TRBJ1-1, with a weak D call TRBD1 (6 bases). V was trimmed by 5 bases and J by 2 bases, leaving 9 bases between them. Germline CDR1 SNHLY, CDR2 FYNNEI. The CDR3 is 13 residues long. The CDR3 nucleotides read TGTGCCAGCAGTATGGACAGTAACACTGAAGCTTTCTTT. Protein product: CASSMDSNTEAFF. Full variable domain (rest looked up from reference TRBV2 and TRBJ1-1): EPEVTQTPSHQVTQMGQEVILRCVPISNHLYFYWYRQILGQKVEFLVSFYNNEISEKSEIFDDQFSVERPDGSNFTLKIRSTKLEDSAMYFCASSMDSNTEAFFGQGTRLTVV.

V gene TRBV14 combines with J gene TRBJ2-7; tentative D call: TRBD1 (6 bases). CDR3 size: 14 residues. Trimming pared 3 bases from V and 5 bases from J, leaving 14 bases between. The germline gives CDR1 SGHDN, CDR2 FVKESK. As DNA, the CDR3 is TGTGCCAGCAGCCAGGACAGTCTCCTCGACGAGCAGTACTTC. This translates into CASSQDSLLDEQYF.

The V and J genes are TRBV4-1 and TRBJ1-3, with D tentatively TRBD1 (6 bases). The CDR3 covers 20 residues. V dropped 2 bases and J dropped 0 bases, with 23 bases sitting between them. Germline CDR1 is MGHRA and CDR2 is YSYEKL. CDR3 sequence (DNA): TGCGCCAGCAGCCAACGTCACCGGTCTAGGGGGGAAAGCTCTGGAAACACCATATATTTT. This encodes CASSQRHRSRGESSGNTIYF.

This chain uses TRBV9 with TRBJ2-3; D is uncertain. Germline V CDR1 and CDR2: SGDLS, YYNGEE. Deletions cut 0 bases from V and 6 bases from J, with 2 bases between. The CDR3 sequence is 11 residues long. The CDR3 spells CASSVGDTQYF. The DNA of the CDR3 is TGTGCCAGCAGCGTAGGGGATACGCAGTATTTT.

The genes are TRBV6-5 and TRBJ2-7; D is ambiguous. V lost 4 bases and J lost 7, with 11 bases in between. CDR1 and CDR2 from the germline V gene are MNHEY and SVGAGI. The CDR3 has 12 amino acids. The CDR3 nucleotides are TGTGCCAGCAGTTCATCTTACGCAGAGCAGTACTTC. Its translation: CASSSSYAEQYF.

The chain has TRBV9 and TRBJ1-1; D gene ambiguous. Trimming left V 0 bases short and J 6 bases short, with 12 bases between. This CDR3 has 14 residues. CDR1 and CDR2 from the germline V gene are SGDLS and YYNGEE. CDR3 protein: CASSVAKRFSEAFF. The CDR3 coding sequence is TGTGCCAGCAGCGTAGCTAAAAGGTTCTCTGAAGCTTTCTTT.

The V and J genes are TRBV6-5 and TRBJ1-2; 7 nucleotides match TRBD1. The ends lost 6 bases at V and 4 bases at J; junction bases unmatched: 8. Germline V lookup: CDR1 MNHEY, CDR2 SVGAGI. This CDR3 spans 14 amino acids. For the CDR3, the DNA is TGTGCCAGCAGCGCCGACAGGGCTCCCTATGGCTACACCTTC. Its protein is CASSADRAPYGYTF.

This chain links TRBV6-1 with TRBJ1-4; 8 bases fit TRBD1. Germline trimming cut 6 bases from V and 8 bases from J; bases unmatched to any gene: 5. Per the germline V gene, CDR1 is MNHNS and CDR2 is SASEGT. The CDR3 loop spans 13 amino acids. As DNA, the CDR3 is TGTGCCAGCAGAAGGACAGGGATCGAAAAACTGTTTTTT. Its translation is CASRRTGIEKLFF.

V is TRBV6-6 and J is TRBJ1-2; perhaps TRBD1 as D (5 bases). The CDR3 is 13 residues long. Trimming removed 5 bases at V and 7 bases at J, with 14 bases between. Germline values: CDR1 MNHNY, CDR2 SVGAGI (reference sequence). CDR3 sequence reads: CASSRAGVRGYTF. In DNA form, the CDR3 reads TGTGCCAGCAGTCGCGCGGGGGTACGTGGCTACACCTTC.